This T cell receptor beta chain is from a study of vaccination and CD4 T cells after COVID-19. Whole-study context: Samples taken post-COVID came a median roughly 100 days after diagnosis, ranging from 35 to 161.

With the Oncomine TCR Beta short-read assay, DNA from cultured CD4+ T cells was sequenced. Genomic DNA extraction was carried out from cultured CD4+ T cells. Via MiXCR, TCRdb re-called the PCR reads, giving one row per CDR3 protein. The data show approximately 25,000 distinct CDR3 sequences, with around 48% seen just once and roughly 6.1% held by the top ten. Germline-derived CDR1 and CDR2 are LNHDA and SQIVND (reference sequence). The CDR3 is 16 residues long. The ends lost 2 bases at V and 7 bases at J; junction bases unmatched: 7. To note about this clonotype: The antigen is unknown.

As for treatment: approximately 9-day PBMC culture with coronavirus spike peptide pools or control peptides (ViraFEST assay). Antigen-specific T cell expansion with peptide pools preceded TCR sequencing in the ViraFEST approach. When approximately nine days of culture had elapsed, CD4+ T cells were isolated by negative selection. The TCR originated in a human donor who had recovered from COVID-19. The chain uses TRBV19 and TRBJ2-2, with 10 bases identical to TRBD1. The sample comprised CD4+ T cells from blood, cultured in vitro. For the CDR3, the DNA is TGTGCCAGTAGTATAACCGGGACAGGGGTTGTCGGGGAGCTGTTTTTT. Translating gives CASSITGTGVVGELFF.